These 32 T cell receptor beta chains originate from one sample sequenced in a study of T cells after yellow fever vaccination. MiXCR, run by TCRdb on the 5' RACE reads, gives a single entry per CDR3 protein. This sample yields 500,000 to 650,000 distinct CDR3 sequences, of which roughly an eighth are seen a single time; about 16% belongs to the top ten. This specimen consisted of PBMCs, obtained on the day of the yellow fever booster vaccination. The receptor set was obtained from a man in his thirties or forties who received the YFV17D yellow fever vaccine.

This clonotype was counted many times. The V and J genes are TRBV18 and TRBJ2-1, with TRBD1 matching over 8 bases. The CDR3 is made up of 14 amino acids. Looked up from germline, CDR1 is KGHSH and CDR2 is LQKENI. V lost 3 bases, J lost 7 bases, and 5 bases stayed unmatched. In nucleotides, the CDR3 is TGTGCCAGCTCACCGAGGACAGGGTCTAATGAGCAGTTCTTC. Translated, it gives CASSPRTGSNEQFF.

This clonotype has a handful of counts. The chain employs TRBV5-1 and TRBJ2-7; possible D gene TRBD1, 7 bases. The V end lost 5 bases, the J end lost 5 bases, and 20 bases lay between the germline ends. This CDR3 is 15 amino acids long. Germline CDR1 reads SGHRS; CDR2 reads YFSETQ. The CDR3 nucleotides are TGCGCCAGCAGTTCAGGCGACAGGGACTCGGACGAGCAGTACTTC. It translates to CASSSGDRDSDEQYF.

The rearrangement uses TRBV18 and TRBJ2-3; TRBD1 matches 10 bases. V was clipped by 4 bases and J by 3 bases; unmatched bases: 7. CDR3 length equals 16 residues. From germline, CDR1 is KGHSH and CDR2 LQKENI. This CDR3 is CASSRLGTGVTDTQYF. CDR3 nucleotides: TGTGCCAGCTCACGTCTCGGGACAGGGGTAACAGATACGCAGTATTTT. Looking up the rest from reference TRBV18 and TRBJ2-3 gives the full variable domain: NAGVMQNPRHLVRRRGQEARLRCSPMKGHSHVYWYRQLPEEGLKFMVYLQKENIIDESGMPKERFSAEFPKEGPSILRIQQVVRGDSAAYFCASSRLGTGVTDTQYFGPGTRLTVL.

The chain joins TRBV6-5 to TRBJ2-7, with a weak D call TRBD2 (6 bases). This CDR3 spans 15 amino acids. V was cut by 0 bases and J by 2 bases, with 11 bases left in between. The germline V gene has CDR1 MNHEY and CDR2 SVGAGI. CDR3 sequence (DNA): TGTGCCAGCAGTTACTCGACGGGACTTCCCTACGAGCAGTACTTC. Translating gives CASSYSTGLPYEQYF.

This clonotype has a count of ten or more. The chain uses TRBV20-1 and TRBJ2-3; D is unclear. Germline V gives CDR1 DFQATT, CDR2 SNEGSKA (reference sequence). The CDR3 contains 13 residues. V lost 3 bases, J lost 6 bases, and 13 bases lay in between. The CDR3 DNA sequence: TGCAGTGCTAGGGTTAGTGGTACTGATACGCAGTATTTT. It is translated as CSARVSGTDTQYF.

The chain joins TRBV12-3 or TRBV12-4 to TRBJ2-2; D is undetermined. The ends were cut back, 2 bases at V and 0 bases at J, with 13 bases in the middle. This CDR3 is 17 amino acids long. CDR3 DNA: TGTGCCAGCAGTTTATCCGCCTTTCTCGCGAACACCGGGGAGCTGTTTTTT. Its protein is CASSLSAFLANTGELFF.

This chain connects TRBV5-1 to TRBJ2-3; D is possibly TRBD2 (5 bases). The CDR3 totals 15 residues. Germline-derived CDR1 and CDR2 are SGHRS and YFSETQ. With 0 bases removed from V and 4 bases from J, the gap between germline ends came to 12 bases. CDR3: CASSLAVGVSDTQYF. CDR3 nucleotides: TGCGCCAGCAGCTTGGCCGTCGGGGTCTCAGATACGCAGTATTTT.

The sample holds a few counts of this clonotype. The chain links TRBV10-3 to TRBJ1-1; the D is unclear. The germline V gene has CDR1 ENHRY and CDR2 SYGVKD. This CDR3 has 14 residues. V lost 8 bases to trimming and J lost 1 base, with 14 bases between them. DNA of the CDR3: TGTGCCATCTTAAACAGTTCCTCGAACACTGAAGCTTTCTTT. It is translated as CAILNSSSNTEAFF.

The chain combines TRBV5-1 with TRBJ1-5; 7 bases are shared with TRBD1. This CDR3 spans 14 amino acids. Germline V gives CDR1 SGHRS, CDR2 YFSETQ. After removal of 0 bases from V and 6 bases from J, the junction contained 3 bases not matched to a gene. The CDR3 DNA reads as TGCGCCAGCAGCTTGGAGGGGGCGAGTCAGCCCCAGCATTTT. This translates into CASSLEGASQPQHF.

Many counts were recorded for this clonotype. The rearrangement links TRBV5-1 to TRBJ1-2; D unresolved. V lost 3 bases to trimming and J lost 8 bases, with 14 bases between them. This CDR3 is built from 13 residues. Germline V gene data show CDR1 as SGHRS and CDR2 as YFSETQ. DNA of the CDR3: TGCGCCAGCAGCTCCCCTCCTTTGGGGGGCTACACCTTC. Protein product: CASSSPPLGGYTF. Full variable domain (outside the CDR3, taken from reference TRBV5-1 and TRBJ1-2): KAGVTQTPRYLIKTRGQQVTLSCSPISGHRSVSWYQQTPGQGLQFLFEYFSETQRNKGNFPGRFSGRQFSNSRSEMNVSTLELGDSALYLCASSSPPLGGYTFGSGTRLTVV.

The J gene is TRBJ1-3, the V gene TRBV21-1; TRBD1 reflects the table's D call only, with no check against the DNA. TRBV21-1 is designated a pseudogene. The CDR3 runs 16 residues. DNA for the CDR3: TGTGCCAGCAGCAGAACAGGCCCCCTCTGGAGAAACACCATATATTTT. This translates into CASSRTGPLWRNTIYF.

CDR3 sequence reads: CASRNGQPNQPQHF. The DNA for the CDR3 is TGTGCCAGCAGAAACGGACAGCCAAATCAGCCCCAGCATTTT. V is TRBV12-3 or TRBV12-4 and J is TRBJ1-5, with D possibly being TRBD1 (6 bases). Trimming removed 6 bases at V and 4 bases at J, with 13 bases between. The CDR3 has 14 residues.

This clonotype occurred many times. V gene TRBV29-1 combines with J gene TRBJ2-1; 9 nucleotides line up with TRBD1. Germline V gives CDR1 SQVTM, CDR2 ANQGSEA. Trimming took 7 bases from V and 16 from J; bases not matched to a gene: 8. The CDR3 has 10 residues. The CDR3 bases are TGCAGCGCTAGCCGGGACAGGGTTTTCTTC. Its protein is CSASRDRVFF.

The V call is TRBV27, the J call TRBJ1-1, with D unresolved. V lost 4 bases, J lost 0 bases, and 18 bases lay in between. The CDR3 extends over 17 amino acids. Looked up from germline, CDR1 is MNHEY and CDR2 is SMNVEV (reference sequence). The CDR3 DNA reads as TGTGCCAGCAGTTCCTACCCCCTGGGAGGATTGAACACTGAAGCTTTCTTT. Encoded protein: CASSSYPLGGLNTEAFF.

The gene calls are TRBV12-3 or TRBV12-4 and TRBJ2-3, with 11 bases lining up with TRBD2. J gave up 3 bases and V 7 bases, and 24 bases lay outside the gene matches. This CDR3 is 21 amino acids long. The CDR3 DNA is TGTGCCAGCAAAGGGCCCGGGACAGGGTCGCTAGCGGGAGGATTGACAGATACGCAGTATTTT. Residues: CASKGPGTGSLAGGLTDTQYF.

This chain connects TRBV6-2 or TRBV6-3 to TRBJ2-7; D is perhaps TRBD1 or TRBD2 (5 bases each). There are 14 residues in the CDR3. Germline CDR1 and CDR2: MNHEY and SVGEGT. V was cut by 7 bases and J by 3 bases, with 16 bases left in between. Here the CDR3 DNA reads TGTGCCAGCACCCAAGGGACCTATTACTACGAGCAGTACTTC. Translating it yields CASTQGTYYYEQYF.

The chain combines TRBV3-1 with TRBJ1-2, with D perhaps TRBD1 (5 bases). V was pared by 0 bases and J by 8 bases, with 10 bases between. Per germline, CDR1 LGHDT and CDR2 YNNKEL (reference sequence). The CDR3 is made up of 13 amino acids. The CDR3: CASSQDLGTGYTF. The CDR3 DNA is TGTGCCAGCAGCCAAGACCTAGGGACGGGCTACACCTTC.

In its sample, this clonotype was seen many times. CDR3 in amino acids: CASSTGEQRSYEQYF. The CDR3 bases are TGTGCCAGTAGTACAGGTGAGCAGCGATCCTACGAGCAGTACTTC. This chain joins TRBV19 and TRBJ2-7; D is unclear. The CDR3 totals 15 residues. V lost 4 bases and J 1 base, leaving 14 bases between the germline ends. Looked up from germline, CDR1 is LNHDA and CDR2 is SQIVND (reference sequence).

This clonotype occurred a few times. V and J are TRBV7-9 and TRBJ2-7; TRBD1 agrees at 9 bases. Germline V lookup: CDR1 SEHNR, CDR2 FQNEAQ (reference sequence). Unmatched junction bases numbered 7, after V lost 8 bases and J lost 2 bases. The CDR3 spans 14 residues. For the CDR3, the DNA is TGTGCCAGCGGCCGGGACAGGGTCCCCTACGAGCAGTACTTC. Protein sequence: CASGRDRVPYEQYF.

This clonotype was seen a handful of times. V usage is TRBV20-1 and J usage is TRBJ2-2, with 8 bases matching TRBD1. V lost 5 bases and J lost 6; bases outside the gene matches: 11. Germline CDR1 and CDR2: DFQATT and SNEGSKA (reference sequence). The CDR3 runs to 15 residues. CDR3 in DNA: TGCAGTGCTCTACAGGGGGGTCGGTACGCCGGGGAGCTGTTTTTT. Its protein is CSALQGGRYAGELFF.

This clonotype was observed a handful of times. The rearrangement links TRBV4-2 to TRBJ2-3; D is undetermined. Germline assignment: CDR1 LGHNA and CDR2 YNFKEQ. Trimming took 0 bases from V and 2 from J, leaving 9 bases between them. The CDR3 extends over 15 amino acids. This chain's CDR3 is CASSQDRIVTDTQYF. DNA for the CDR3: TGTGCCAGCAGCCAAGATCGGATTGTCACAGATACGCAGTATTTT.

CDR3 residues: CASSEKNADYRTDTQYF. The CDR3 nucleotides read TGTGCCAGCAGTGAGAAAAACGCTGACTACCGCACAGATACGCAGTATTTT. This chain connects TRBV6-1 to TRBJ2-3, with a weak D call TRBD2 (5 bases). Trimming pared 3 bases from V and 1 base from J, leaving 17 bases between. The germline gives CDR1 MNHNS, CDR2 SASEGT. This CDR3 is built from 17 residues.

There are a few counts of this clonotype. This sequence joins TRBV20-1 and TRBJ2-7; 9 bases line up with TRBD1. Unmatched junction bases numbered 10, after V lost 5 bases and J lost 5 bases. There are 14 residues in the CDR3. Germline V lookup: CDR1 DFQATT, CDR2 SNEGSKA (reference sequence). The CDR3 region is CSAGGGTGKNEQYF. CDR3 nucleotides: TGCAGTGCTGGGGGCGGGACAGGGAAGAACGAGCAGTACTTC.

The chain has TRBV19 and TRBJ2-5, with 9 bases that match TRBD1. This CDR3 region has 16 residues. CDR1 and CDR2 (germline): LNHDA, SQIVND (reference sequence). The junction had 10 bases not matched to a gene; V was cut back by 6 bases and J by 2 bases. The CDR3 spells CASSPGTGTTQETQYF. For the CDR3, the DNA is TGTGCCAGTAGCCCAGGGACAGGGACTACGCAAGAGACCCAGTACTTC.

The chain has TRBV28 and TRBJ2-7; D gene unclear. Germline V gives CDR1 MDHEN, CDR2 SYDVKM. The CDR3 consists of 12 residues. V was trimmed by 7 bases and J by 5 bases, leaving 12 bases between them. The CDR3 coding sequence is TGTGCCAGCAATCGGGTCTCGAACGAGCAGTACTTC. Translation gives CASNRVSNEQYF.

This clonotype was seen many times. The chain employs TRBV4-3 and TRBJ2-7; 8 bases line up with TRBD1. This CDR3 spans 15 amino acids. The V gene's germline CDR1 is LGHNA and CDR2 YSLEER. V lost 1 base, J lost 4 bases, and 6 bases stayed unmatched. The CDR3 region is CASSQGRQGQYEQYF. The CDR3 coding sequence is TGCGCCAGCAGCCAAGGTCGACAGGGGCAATACGAGCAGTACTTC.

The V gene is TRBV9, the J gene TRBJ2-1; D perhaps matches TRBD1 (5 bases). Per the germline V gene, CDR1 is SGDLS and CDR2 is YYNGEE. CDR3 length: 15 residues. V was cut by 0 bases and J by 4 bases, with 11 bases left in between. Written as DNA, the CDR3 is TGTGCCAGCAGCGTAGGGGGCGGAAGGTACAATGAGCAGTTCTTC. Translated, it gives CASSVGGGRYNEQFF.

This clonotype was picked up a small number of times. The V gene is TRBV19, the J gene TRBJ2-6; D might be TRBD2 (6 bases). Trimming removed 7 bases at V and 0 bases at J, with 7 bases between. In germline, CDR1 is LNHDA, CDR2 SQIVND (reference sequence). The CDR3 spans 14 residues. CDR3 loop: CASNGGSGANVLTF. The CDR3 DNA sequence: TGTGCCAGTAACGGGGGCTCTGGGGCCAACGTCCTGACTTTC.

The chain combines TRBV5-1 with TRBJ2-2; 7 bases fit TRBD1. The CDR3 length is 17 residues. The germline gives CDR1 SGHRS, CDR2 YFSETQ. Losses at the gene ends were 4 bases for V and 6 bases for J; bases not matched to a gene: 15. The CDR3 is CASSGLNRTRGSGELFF. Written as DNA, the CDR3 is TGCGCCAGCAGCGGGTTGAATCGGACCAGGGGGTCCGGGGAGCTGTTTTTT.

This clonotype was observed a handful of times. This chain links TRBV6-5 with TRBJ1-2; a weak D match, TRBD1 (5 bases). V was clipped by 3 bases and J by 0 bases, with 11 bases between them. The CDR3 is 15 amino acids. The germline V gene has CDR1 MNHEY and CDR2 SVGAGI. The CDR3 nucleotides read TGTGCCAGCAGTTATACTCAGACAGCTAACTATGGCTACACCTTC. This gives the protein CASSYTQTANYGYTF.

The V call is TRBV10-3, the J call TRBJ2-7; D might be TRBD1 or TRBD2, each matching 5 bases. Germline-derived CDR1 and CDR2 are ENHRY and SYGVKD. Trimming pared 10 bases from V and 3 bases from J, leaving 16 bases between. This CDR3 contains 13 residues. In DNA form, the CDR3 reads TGTGCCAGCCGGGACGCTGGAATCTACGAGCAGTACTTC. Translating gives CASRDAGIYEQYF.

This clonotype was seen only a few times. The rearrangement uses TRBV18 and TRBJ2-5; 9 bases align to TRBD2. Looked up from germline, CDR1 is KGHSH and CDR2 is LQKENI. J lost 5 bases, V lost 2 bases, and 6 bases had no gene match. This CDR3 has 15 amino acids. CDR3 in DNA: TGTGCCAGCTCACCATATGTAGCGGGAGTGGAGACCCAGTACTTC. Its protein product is CASSPYVAGVETQYF.